Listed below are T cell receptor beta chains from one sample, sequenced in a study of blood T cell repertoires in COVID-19. Measured with immunoSEQ multiplex PCR; TCRdb has only the in-frame clones, and not every one. The sample includes 130,000 or so clones, approximately 90% of them seen just once. The sample comprised peripheral blood. These receptors were collected from a human donor with COVID-19, enrolled during active disease. The donor label of this sample is uncertain. Each CDR3 is given with its conserved first and last residue.

V	J	CDR3
TRBV6-5	TRBJ2-1	CASSLTSGVEQFF
TRBV6-5	TRBJ1-1	CASSNPDRGPTEAFF
TRBV5-4	TRBJ1-3	CASSLVTGAGNTIYF
TRBV30	TRBJ2-1	CAWSENSGRYNEQFF
TRBV12-3/TRBV12-4	TRBJ1-4	CASSLSEKLFF
TRBV7-2	TRBJ1-6	CASSSIRDSPLHF
TRBV6-6	TRBJ1-5	CASSLTDINQPQHF
TRBV19	TRBJ1-5	CASSTLRGGNQPQHF
TRBV5-1	TRBJ2-7	CASSFLVGSSYEQYF
TRBV7-2	TRBJ2-5	CASSPSRTGRGETQYF
TRBV5-1	TRBJ2-3	CASSSLLTGDTDTQYF
TRBV15	TRBJ1-1	CATSHSPDTEAFF
TRBV27	TRBJ1-2	CASSFRTGNGYTF
TRBV19	TRBJ2-1	CASSISLNSYNEQFF
TRBV19	TRBJ2-3	CASSTTTQGARVDTQYF
TRBV29-1	TRBJ1-2	CSVPQQGRSGYTF
TRBV6-5	TRBJ1-2	CASSFPGTGGFGYTF
TRBV6-5	TRBJ2-7	CASSYLFGEGDEQYF
TRBV27	TRBJ1-5	CASSNVYNQPQHF
TRBV30	TRBJ2-5	CAWSPWVAEETQYF
TRBV7-2	TRBJ1-2	CASSLAPGTANYGYTF
TRBV5-1	TRBJ2-3	CASSQTSGGGTDTQYF
TRBV13	TRBJ1-1	CASSPNTEAFF
TRBV4-1	TRBJ2-1	CASSQDRNSRYQFF
TRBV7-9	TRBJ1-3	CASSLPSPGNTIYF
TRBV6-5	TRBJ2-3	CASSYARTGDTDTQYF
TRBV29-1	TRBJ2-7	CSVEGRYEQYF
TRBV9	TRBJ1-2	CASSVQDYGYTF
TRBV10-3	TRBJ1-1	CAISVRGDLAFF
TRBV19	TRBJ2-2	CASSINGAFSNTGELFF
TRBV5-1	TRBJ2-1	CASSLGQQGYEQFF
TRBV5-5	TRBJ1-3	CASSLADIHSGNTIYF
TRBV11-3	TRBJ2-2	CASSLVGDRRGPGELFF
TRBV29-1	TRBJ2-2	CSVDEGQGALTGELFF
TRBV6-5	TRBJ1-1	CASRSGSVTEAFF
TRBV15	TRBJ2-3	CATSREDSSNTDTQYF
TRBV9	TRBJ2-7	CASSVGGGTYYEQYF